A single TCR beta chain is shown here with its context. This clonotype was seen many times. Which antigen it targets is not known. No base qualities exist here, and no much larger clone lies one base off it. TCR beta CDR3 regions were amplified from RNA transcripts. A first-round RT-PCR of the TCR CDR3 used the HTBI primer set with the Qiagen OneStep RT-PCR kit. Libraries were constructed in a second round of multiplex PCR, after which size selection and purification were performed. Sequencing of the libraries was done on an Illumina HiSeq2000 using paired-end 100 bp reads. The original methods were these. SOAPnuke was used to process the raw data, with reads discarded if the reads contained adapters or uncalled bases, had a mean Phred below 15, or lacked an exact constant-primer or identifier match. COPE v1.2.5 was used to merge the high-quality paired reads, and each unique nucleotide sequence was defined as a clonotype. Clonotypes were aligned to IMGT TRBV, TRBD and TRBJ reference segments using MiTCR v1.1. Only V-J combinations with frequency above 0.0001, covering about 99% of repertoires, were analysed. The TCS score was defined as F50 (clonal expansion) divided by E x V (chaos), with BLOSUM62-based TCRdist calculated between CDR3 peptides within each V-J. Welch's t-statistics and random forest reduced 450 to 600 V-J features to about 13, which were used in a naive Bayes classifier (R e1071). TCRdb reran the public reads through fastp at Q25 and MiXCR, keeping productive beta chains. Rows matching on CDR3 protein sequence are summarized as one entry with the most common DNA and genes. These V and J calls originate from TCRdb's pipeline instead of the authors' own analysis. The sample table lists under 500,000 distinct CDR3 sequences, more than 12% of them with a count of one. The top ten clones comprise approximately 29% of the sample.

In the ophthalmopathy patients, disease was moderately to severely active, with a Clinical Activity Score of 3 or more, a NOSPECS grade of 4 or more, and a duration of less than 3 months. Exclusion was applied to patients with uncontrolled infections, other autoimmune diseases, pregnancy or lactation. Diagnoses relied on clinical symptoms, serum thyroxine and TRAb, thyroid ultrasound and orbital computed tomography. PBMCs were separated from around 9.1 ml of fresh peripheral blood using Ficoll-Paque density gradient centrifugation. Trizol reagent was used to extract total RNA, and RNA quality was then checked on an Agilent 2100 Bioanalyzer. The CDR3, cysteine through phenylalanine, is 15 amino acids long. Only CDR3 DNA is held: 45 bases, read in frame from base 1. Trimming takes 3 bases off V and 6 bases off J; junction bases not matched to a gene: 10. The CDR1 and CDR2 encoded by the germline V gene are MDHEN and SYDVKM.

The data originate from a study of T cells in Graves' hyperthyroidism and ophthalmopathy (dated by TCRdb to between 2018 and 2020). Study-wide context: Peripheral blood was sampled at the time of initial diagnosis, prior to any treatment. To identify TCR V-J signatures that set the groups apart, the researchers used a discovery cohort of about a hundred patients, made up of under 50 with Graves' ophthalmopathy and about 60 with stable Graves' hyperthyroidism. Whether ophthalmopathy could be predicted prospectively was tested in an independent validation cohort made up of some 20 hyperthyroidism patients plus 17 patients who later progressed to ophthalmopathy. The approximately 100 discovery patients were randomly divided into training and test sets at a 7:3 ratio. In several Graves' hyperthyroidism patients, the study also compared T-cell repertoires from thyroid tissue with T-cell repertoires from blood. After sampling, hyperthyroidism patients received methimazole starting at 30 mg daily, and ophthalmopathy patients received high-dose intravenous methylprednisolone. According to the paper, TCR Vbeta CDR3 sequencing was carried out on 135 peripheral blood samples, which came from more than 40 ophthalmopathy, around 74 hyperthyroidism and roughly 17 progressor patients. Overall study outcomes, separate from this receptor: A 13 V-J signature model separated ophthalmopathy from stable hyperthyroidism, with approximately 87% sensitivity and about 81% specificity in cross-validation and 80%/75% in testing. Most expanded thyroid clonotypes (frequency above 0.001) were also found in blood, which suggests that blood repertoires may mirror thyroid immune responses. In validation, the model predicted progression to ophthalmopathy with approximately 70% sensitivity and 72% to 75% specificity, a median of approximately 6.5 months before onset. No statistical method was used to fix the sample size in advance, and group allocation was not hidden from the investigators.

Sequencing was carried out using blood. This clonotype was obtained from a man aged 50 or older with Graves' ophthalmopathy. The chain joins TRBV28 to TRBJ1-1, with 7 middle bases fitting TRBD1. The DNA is TGTGCCAGCAGTTTGCGGCGACAGGGCGTCGCTGAAGCTTTCTTT. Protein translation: CASSLRRQGVAEAFF.